This TCR beta chain came from a study of blood T cells in healthy people across ages. This clonotype has just a few counts. Looked up from germline, CDR1 is MNHEY and CDR2 is SMNVEV (reference sequence). The CDR3 runs 14 residues. Trimming took 3 bases from V and 4 from J, leaving 13 bases between them. It was with a sample-barcoded 5' primer and a J-beta primer mix that a second PCR of roughly 6 to 11 cycles was run. TCRdb recomputed calls from the 5' RACE reads with MiXCR, one row per CDR3 protein. The sample comprises approximately 1,100,000 distinct CDR3 sequences, 35% to 55% of which are singletons, and 18% rests with the top ten.

This clonotype was obtained from an older woman in good health. V usage is TRBV27 and J usage is TRBJ2-7; D is possibly TRBD1 (6 bases). The specimen was blood. In DNA form, the CDR3 reads TGTGCCAGCAGTTTTAGGGGGAGCGGATACGAGCAGTACTTC. Encoded protein: CASSFRGSGYEQYF.